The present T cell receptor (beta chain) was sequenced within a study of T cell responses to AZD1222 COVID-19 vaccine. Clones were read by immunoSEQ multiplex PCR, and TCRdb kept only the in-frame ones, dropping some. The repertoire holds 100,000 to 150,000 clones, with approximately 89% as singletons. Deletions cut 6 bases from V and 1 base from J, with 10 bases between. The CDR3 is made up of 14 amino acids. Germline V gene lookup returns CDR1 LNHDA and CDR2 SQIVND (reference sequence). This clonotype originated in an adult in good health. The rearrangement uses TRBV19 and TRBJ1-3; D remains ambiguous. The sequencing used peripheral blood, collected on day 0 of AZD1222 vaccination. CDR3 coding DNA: TGTGCCAGTAGGACCCCCAGGTCTGGAAACACCATATATTTT. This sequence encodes CASRTPRSGNTIYF. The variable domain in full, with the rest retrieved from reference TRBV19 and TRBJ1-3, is DGGITQSPKYLFRKEGQNVTLSCEQNLNHDAMYWYRQDPGQGLRLIYYSQIVNDFQKGDIAEGYSVSREKKESFPLTVTSAQKNPTAFYLCASRTPRSGNTIYFGEGSWLTVV.